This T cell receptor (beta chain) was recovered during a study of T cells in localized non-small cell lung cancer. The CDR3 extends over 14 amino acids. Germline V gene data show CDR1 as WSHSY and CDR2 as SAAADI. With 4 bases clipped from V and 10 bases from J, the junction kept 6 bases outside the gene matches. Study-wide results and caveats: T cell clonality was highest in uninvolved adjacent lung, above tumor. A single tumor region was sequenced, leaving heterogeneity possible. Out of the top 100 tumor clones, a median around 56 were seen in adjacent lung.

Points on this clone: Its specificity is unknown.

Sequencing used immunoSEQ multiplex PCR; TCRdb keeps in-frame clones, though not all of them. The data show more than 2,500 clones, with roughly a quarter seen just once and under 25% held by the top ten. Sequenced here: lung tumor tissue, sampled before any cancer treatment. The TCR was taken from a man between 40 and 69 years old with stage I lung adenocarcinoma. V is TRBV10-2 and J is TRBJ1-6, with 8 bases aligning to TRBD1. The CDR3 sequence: CASSVTGANSPLHF. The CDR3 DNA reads TGCGCCAGCAGTGTGACAGGGGCGAACTCACCCCTCCACTTT.